The following is a T cell receptor beta chain sequence with its context. Germline-derived CDR1 and CDR2 are SGHKS and YYEKEE (reference sequence). Trimming removed 6 bases at V and 5 bases at J, with 11 bases between. The CDR3 spans 12 residues. Per the authors' pipeline: The assay estimated nucleated cells by amplifying reference gene primers. Using immunoSEQ multiplex PCR, the repertoire was profiled, and TCRdb retains in-frame clones only, with some absent. That table furnishes V, J and clone size, whereas the DNA furnished D and trimming. This sample has 100,000 or so clones; over 65% occur once, and the top ten carry roughly 4.1%. These data are taken from a study of blood T cell repertoires in COVID-19. Looking at the study overall: COVID-19 samples collected from the United States, Italy and Spain covered acute and convalescent phases. PBMCs, B-cell-depleted T cells, or T cells were the source of the cDNA or gDNA that made up the material.

The chain couples TRBV5-5 to TRBJ2-5; D call uncertain. The sample was peripheral blood. The origin of this receptor is a human donor in a cohort sampled during active COVID-19. In DNA form, the CDR3 reads TGTGCCAGCAACCTAGTCGAGGAGACCCAGTACTTC. It codes for CASNLVEETQYF.